These 7 T cell receptor beta chains originate from one sample sequenced in a study of control samples from healthy donors and cancer patients. Sequencing was performed with immunoSEQ multiplex PCR; in TCRdb, only in-frame clones are kept and a portion is missing. The data hold some 13,000 clones, with about four fifths observed a single time. What was sequenced was formalin-fixed, paraffin-embedded tissue. The receptors were gathered from a male donor with melanoma.

This clone has just one count. V is TRBV6-4 and J is TRBJ1-5; D gene unclear. Germline-derived CDR1 and CDR2 are MRHNA and SNTAGT. The length of the CDR3 is 14 residues. V shed 4 bases and J shed 0 bases, with 7 bases lying between them. The CDR3 nucleotides read TGTGCCAGCAGTGCCACATATAGCAATCAGCCCCAGCATTTT. Protein sequence: CASSATYSNQPQHF.

This rearrangement joins TRBV3-1 (or the pseudogene TRBV3-2) to TRBJ2-5; the D is unclear. CDR1 and CDR2 from the germline V gene are LGHDT and YNNKEL (reference sequence). The length of the CDR3 is 15 residues. The V end was cut by 0 bases, the J end by 6 bases, with 14 bases between. DNA for the CDR3: TGTGCCAGCAGCCAAGATAGATACCCCAGGAAGACCCAGTACTTC. This sequence encodes CASSQDRYPRKTQYF.

The rearrangement joins TRBV19 to TRBJ1-2; D is unresolved. Per germline, CDR1 LNHDA and CDR2 SQIVND (reference sequence). V was trimmed by 8 bases and J by 4 bases, leaving 11 bases between them. CDR3 length: 12 amino acids. The DNA for the CDR3 is TGTGCCAGTCGAGCCCCCAGCTATGGCTACACCTTC. Translation: CASRAPSYGYTF.

The rearrangement links TRBV3-1 (or the pseudogene TRBV3-2) to TRBJ2-2; 9 bases fit TRBD2. This CDR3 is 16 amino acids long. V lost 4 bases, J lost 5 bases, and 8 bases stayed unmatched. From germline, CDR1 is LGHDT and CDR2 YNNKEL (reference sequence). The CDR3 region is CASSLYRGGATGELFF. In DNA, the CDR3 is TGTGCCAGCAGCCTTTACCGCGGGGGGGCTACCGGGGAGCTGTTTTTT.

V gene TRBV4-3 combines with J gene TRBJ2-3; possible D gene TRBD2, 6 bases. Germline assignment: CDR1 LGHNA and CDR2 YSLEER. Trimming pared 0 bases from V and 6 bases from J, leaving 16 bases between. The CDR3 extends over 16 amino acids. The DNA for the CDR3 is TGCGCCAGCAGCCAAGAGTGGCGGGGTTTACGGGATACGCAGTATTTT. Protein product: CASSQEWRGLRDTQYF.

In this sample, this clone turned up a few times. The chain is built from TRBV3-1 (or the pseudogene TRBV3-2) and TRBJ1-1; TRBD1 matches at 7 bases. The CDR3 covers 13 residues. Trimming cost V 5 bases and J 10 bases; bases outside gene matches: 10. Looked up from germline, CDR1 is LGHDT and CDR2 is YNNKEL (reference sequence). The CDR3 protein is CASSAEEGARAFF. The CDR3 DNA reads as TGTGCCAGCAGCGCGGAGGAGGGGGCGAGAGCTTTCTTT.

This clone was seen a handful of times. V usage is TRBV6-1 and J usage is TRBJ2-3, with 11 bases that match TRBD2. The germline gives CDR1 MNHNS, CDR2 SASEGT. This CDR3 spans 16 amino acids. With 2 bases clipped from V and 0 bases from J, the junction kept 1 base outside the gene matches. The CDR3 nucleotides read TGTGCCAGCAGTGAACTAGCGGGGGGCAGCACAGATACGCAGTATTTT. This codes for CASSELAGGSTDTQYF.